One T cell receptor beta chain is described in this entry. This sample is part of a study of T cell changes during pregnancy in multiple sclerosis. The germline gives CDR1 SGHVS, CDR2 FQNEAQ. CDR3 length: 15 amino acids. The trim removed 5 bases at V and 0 bases at J, leaving 5 bases unmatched. Libraries were prepared by immunoSEQ multiplex PCR; TCRdb keeps only in-frame clonotypes and omits some of them. This repertoire shows 79,000 or so clones, around 93% found once; its top ten account for roughly 2%. The J gene is TRBJ2-3, the V gene TRBV7-8; 7 nucleotides align to TRBD2. The starting material was peripheral blood, obtained in the first trimester of pregnancy. This TCR was sampled from a female donor in good health, enrolled as a control in a pregnancy study. The CDR3 DNA follows: TGTGCCAGCAGCCTTAGCGGGCCCAGCACAGATACGCAGTATTTT. This codes for CASSLSGPSTDTQYF.